The present T cell receptor beta chain was sequenced within a study of T cell changes during pregnancy in multiple sclerosis (dated by TCRdb to between 2017 and 2020). For the wider study: Changes in the T cell repertoire over the course of pregnancy were examined in this study in women with multiple sclerosis.

Receptor amplification or capture employed the immunoSEQ multiplex PCR assay. Here the immuneACCESS table is served through TCRdb, limited to in-frame sequences with V and J called. Missing clones are a known gap in these copies; in checked studies unresolved V genes cover under half, and the rest lacks a known reason. The sample records about 40,000 clones, around 90% of which are singletons. The ten largest account for roughly 5% of the sample. Note on this clone: This clone's antigen is unknown. No much larger clone exists at a distance of one base, and base qualities are not known.

From its cysteine to its phenylalanine, the CDR3 spans 17 amino acids. Solely the CDR3 DNA is kept, with 51 bases framed from the first base. V is pruned by 6 bases and J by 2 bases, leaving 10 bases of the junction without a gene match. The germline V gene supplies CDR1 SNHLY and CDR2 FYNNEI. The receptor's source is a female donor in good health, enrolled as a control in a pregnancy study. The source was peripheral blood, collected in the first trimester of pregnancy. The rearranged chain carries TRBV2 and TRBJ2-7, with TRBD2 identical over 13 junction bases. The CDR3 in this case is CASRPLAGGKGTYEQYF. The DNA sequence is given as TGTGCCAGCAGGCCACTAGCGGGAGGGAAGGGGACCTACGAGCAGTACTTC.